The TCR beta chain under discussion was sequenced for a study of blood T cell repertoires in COVID-19. Clones were read by immunoSEQ multiplex PCR, and TCRdb kept only the in-frame ones, dropping some. The table has under 65,000 clones, approximately 90% seen once; the top ten hold less than 9.5%. From germline, CDR1 is SNHLY and CDR2 FYNNEI. This CDR3 region has 15 residues. V was clipped by 6 bases and J by 7 bases, with 16 bases between them. This clone was seen just once. Sequencing was performed on peripheral blood. The receptor comes from a woman aged 80 or over with active COVID-19. The chain employs TRBV2 and TRBJ1-6; maybe TRBD1 (6 bases). DNA of the CDR3: TGTGCCAGCAGACCTACAGGGTTATCCAATTCACCCCTCCACTTT. Its translation: CASRPTGLSNSPLHF.